This T cell receptor (beta chain) appears in the sequencing data of a study of human T cells and chemical hapten exposure. Study findings and constraints: Expanded TCRs made up significantly more big CDR3 similarity clusters than controls did.

Per the original data handling: Ranging from roughly 23,224 to 700,000, TCR counts per sample had a median value of 95,638. TCRdb passed the RACE reads through MiXCR, listing each CDR3 protein once. The V and J calls follow TCRdb's processing rather than the paper's. This table holds tens of thousands of distinct CDR3 sequences, about 9% found once. This clonotype was observed a few times. Its antigen is as yet unknown. Deletions cut 6 bases from V and 4 bases from J, with 9 bases between. This CDR3 region has 12 residues. Germline V CDR1 and CDR2: MDHEN, SYDVKM. As for time point: patch test 2, 6 weeks after DPC sensitization. Treatment of the sample: therapeutic diphenylcyclopropenone sensitization with weekly scalp DPC. In every case, blood was obtained before the patch test was applied.

The sequences come from whole blood, collected in connection with sensitization to the hapten diphenylcyclopropenone (DPC). The chain recombines TRBV28 with TRBJ1-2, with a possible D match to TRBD1 (5 bases). The sequence came from a woman between 45 and 60 years old with alopecia areata. Some clones in this sample may be carry-over from other donors' samples. The DNA for the CDR3 is TGTGCCAGCAGCGGGGGGTCCTATGGCTACACCTTC. Encoded protein: CASSGGSYGYTF.